Listed here is a single T cell receptor beta chain. This entry belongs to a study of blood T cell repertoires in COVID-19. Profiled with immunoSEQ multiplex PCR; TCRdb holds only in-frame clones, not every one. The table shows approximately 400,000 clones, with about 80% occurring only once. This CDR3 has 13 residues. Germline V gene data show CDR1 as LGHDT and CDR2 as YNNKEL (reference sequence). Trimming left V 0 bases short and J 1 base short, with 2 bases between. This sequence joins TRBV3-1 (or the pseudogene TRBV3-2) and TRBJ2-3; no definite D call. What was sequenced was peripheral blood. The TCR originated in a human donor with acute or convalescent COVID-19. The donor label of this sample is uncertain. The CDR3 protein is CASSQDGTDTQYF. The CDR3 nucleotides are TGTGCCAGCAGCCAAGACGGCACAGATACGCAGTATTTT.